This T cell receptor (beta chain) was sequenced for a study of molecular identifiers for immune sequencing clone quantification. The V end was cut by 0 bases, the J end by 0 bases, with 7 bases between. The V gene's germline CDR1 is SGHKS and CDR2 YYEKEE (reference sequence). CDR3 length: 14 amino acids. This clonotype was detected only a few times. Bulk TCR library preparation followed previously described methods with listed TCR primers. A single record per CDR3 protein comes from TCRdb applying MiXCR to the PCR reads. The profile shows about 640,000 distinct CDR3 sequences, roughly 21% of them singletons.

Sequenced material: naive CD8+ T cells from blood, with Jurkat cell RNA spiked in. As for subset: FACS-sorted CD8+CD4-CCR7+CD45RA+ naive T cells. The sequence was obtained from a human donor in good health. Some libraries in this study had Jurkat cell RNA spiked in. The chain recombines TRBV5-5 with TRBJ2-7; D remains ambiguous. Here the CDR3 DNA reads TGTGCCAGCAGCTTGGGGTTTCCCTCCTACGAGCAGTACTTC. Its translation: CASSLGFPSYEQYF.